This TCR beta chain is from a study of post-analysis software for immune sequencing data. V dropped 3 bases and J dropped 5 bases, with 10 bases sitting between them. The CDR3 totals 13 residues. Study conclusions and caveats: About 5 TRBV segments were significantly more frequent in patients than in controls. TRBV5-6, TRBV5-1 and TRBV20-1 were among these segments. Multiple sclerosis was associated with a significant reduction in normalized Chao1 diversity relative to controls.

Tagging with unique molecular identifiers was a feature of the TCR beta cDNA libraries. Around 450,000 cDNA molecules were recovered from an input of roughly 0.95 to 11 million T cells. A single record per CDR3 protein comes from TCRdb applying MiXCR to the PCR reads. Of about 460,000 distinct CDR3 sequences in the sample, under 55% were seen once. The sample holds a few counts of this clonotype. As yet, its antigen is unknown. Material for sequencing was blood. The chain employs TRBV12-3 or TRBV12-4 and TRBJ2-5; D might be TRBD1 (6 bases). The sequence was collected from a girl between 10 and 17 years old with multiple sclerosis. The chain's CDR3 is CASSFRTAETQYF. The DNA of the CDR3 is TGTGCCAGCAGTTTCCGGACAGCTGAGACCCAGTACTTC.